The sequence of this T cell receptor (beta chain) was determined in a study of cytomegalovirus exposure and HLA in healthy donors. Study-level results: It was likely that a cluster of highly shared sequence variants was a sequencing artifact. Follow-up analysis later connected one missense variant in DCLRE1C with trimming of TCR beta V- and J-genes.

Despite likely unrecorded immune exposures, the donors were nominally healthy at the time of sampling. With regard to this clone: Its antigen is undetermined.

The PCR ran on 60 Vbeta and 13 Jbeta primers. Profiling relied on immunoSEQ multiplex PCR, and the TCRdb table lists in-frame clones only, not all of them. The table shows some 100,000 clones, with under 80% occurring only once. Per the germline V gene, CDR1 is MNHNS and CDR2 is SASEGT. CDR3 size: 12 residues. V lost 2 bases and J lost 3, with 5 bases in between. This sequence was found in a woman in her fifties or sixties in good health and CMV-seropositive. Sequenced sample: PBMCs. The V gene is TRBV6-1, the J gene TRBJ2-7; no reliable D call. The CDR3 DNA reads as TGTGCCAGCAGTGAAAACTACTACGAGCAGTACTTC. Its translation: CASSENYYEQYF.